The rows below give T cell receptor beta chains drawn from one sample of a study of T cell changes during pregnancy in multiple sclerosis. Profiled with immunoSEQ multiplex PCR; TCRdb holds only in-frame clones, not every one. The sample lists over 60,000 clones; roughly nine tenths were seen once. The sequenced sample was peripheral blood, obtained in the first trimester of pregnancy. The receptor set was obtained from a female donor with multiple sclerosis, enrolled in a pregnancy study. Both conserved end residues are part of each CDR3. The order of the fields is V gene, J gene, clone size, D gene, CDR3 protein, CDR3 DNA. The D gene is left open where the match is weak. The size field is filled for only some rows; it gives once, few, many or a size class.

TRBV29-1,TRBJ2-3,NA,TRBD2,CSVSAGVSDTQYF,TGCAGCGTTTCAGCGGGAGTGTCAGATACGCAGTATTTT
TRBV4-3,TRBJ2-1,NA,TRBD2,CASSHGTRGSEQFF,TGCGCCAGCAGCCATGGGACTAGGGGCAGTGAGCAGTTCTTC
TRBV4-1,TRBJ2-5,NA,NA,CASSQEYGYRETQYF,TGCGCCAGCAGCCAAGAGTACGGGTACCGAGAGACCCAGTACTTC
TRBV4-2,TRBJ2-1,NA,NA,CASSQDRGGLLRQFF,TGTGCCAGCAGCCAAGATAGAGGAGGCCTCCTCCGGCAGTTCTTC
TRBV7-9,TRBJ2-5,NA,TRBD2,CASSSSGGQQETQYF,TGTGCCAGCAGCTCTAGCGGGGGACAACAAGAGACCCAGTACTTC
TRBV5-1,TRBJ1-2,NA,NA,CASSLDGERRAF,TGCGCCAGCAGCTTGGACGGGGAAAGAAGGGCCTTC
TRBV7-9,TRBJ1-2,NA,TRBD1,CASSSKAGTGDYGYTF,TGTGCCAGCAGCTCTAAGGCTGGGACAGGGGACTATGGCTACACCTTC
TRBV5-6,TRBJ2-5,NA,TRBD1,CASSRTGAETQYF,TGTGCCAGCAGCCGGACAGGGGCAGAGACCCAGTACTTC
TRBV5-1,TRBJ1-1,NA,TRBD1,CASSQGTGGTEAFF,TGCGCCAGCAGTCAAGGGACAGGGGGCACTGAAGCTTTCTTT
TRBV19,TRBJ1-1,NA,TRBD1,CASHLGQGAGGTEAFF,TGTGCCAGTCATCTGGGACAGGGGGCAGGCGGCACTGAAGCTTTCTTT
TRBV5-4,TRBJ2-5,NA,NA,CASSLSVSSEETQYF,TGTGCCAGCAGCTTGAGTGTTTCCAGCGAGGAGACCCAGTACTTC
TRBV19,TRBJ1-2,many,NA,CASGDGYTF,TGTGCCTCGGGGGATGGCTACACCTTC
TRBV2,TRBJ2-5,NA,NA,CASSRDIRETQYF,TGTGCCAGCAGTCGGGACATTAGAGAGACCCAGTACTTC
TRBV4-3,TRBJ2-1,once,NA,CASTPRRSGNEQFF,TGCGCCAGCACCCCACGGCGGAGCGGGAATGAGCAGTTCTTC
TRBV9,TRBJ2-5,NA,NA,CASSVASGKETQYF,TGTGCCAGCAGCGTAGCTTCAGGAAAAGAGACCCAGTACTTC
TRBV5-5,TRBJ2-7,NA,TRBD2,CASSETSAEQYF,TGTGCCAGCAGTGAGACTAGCGCCGAGCAGTACTTC
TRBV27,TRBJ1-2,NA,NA,CASSLSDRKGGYTF,TGTGCCAGCAGTTTATCCGACAGGAAAGGGGGCTACACCTTC
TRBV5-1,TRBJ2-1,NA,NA,CASSLRLGRGHEQFF,TGCGCCAGCAGCTTGAGGCTCGGCAGGGGACATGAGCAGTTCTTC
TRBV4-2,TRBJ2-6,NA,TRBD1,CASSHLLTGSGANVLTF,TGTGCCAGCAGCCACCTTTTGACAGGGTCAGGGGCCAACGTCCTGACTTTC
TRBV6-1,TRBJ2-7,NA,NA,CASSDTAFSYEQYF,TGTGCCAGCAGTGATACTGCGTTCTCCTACGAGCAGTACTTC
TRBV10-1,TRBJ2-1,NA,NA,CASSKQKNEQFF,TGCGCCAGCAGTAAACAGAAAAATGAGCAGTTCTTC
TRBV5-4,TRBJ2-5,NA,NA,CASSTGQIQETQYF,TGTGCCAGCAGCACTGGACAGATCCAAGAGACCCAGTACTTC
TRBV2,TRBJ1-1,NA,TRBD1,CASRPTGVQMLPEAFF,TGTGCCAGCAGGCCGACAGGGGTCCAGATGTTGCCTGAAGCTTTCTTT
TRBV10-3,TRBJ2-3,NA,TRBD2,CAISEFLREGGDTQYF,TGTGCCATCAGTGAATTCTTGCGGGAGGGTGGGGATACGCAGTATTTT
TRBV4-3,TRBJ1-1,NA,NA,CASSRAGGGNTEAFF,TGCGCCAGCAGCCGGGCCGGGGGGGGGAACACTGAAGCTTTCTTT
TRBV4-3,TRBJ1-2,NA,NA,CASSQGRGTGGWGYTF,TGCGCCAGCAGCCAAGGACGAGGAACGGGGGGCTGGGGCTACACCTTC
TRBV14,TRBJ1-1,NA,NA,CASSQGFGTEAFF,TGTGCCAGCAGCCAAGGATTCGGTACTGAAGCTTTCTTT
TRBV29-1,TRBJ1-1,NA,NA,CSVEGRLNTEAFF,TGCAGCGTTGAGGGCAGGTTGAACACTGAAGCTTTCTTT
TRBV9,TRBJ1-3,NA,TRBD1,CASSQPGTGGGNTIYF,TGTGCCAGCAGCCAGCCCGGGACAGGGGGTGGAAACACCATATATTTT
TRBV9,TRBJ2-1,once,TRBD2,CASSVEGLAGNYNEQFF,TGTGCCAGCAGCGTAGAGGGACTAGCGGGAAACTACAATGAGCAGTTCTTC
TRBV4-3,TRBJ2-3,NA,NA,CASSQDGAVTDTQYF,TGCGCCAGCAGCCAAGATGGAGCGGTGACAGATACGCAGTATTTT
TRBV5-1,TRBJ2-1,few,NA,CASSLDPSGREQFF,TGCGCCAGCAGCTTAGACCCCAGCGGACGCGAGCAGTTCTTC
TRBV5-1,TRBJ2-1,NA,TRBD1,CASLTGTGRYNEQFF,TGCGCCAGCTTAACCGGGACAGGGCGATACAATGAGCAGTTCTTC
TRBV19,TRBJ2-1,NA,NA,CASSIEQGTYNEQFF,TGTGCCAGTAGTATAGAGCAGGGAACCTACAATGAGCAGTTCTTC
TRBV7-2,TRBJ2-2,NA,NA,CASRKVGGGTGELFF,TGTGCCAGCAGAAAAGTAGGGGGAGGGACCGGGGAGCTGTTTTTT
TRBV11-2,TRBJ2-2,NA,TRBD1,CASTRRTGVDTGELFF,TGTGCCAGCACCCGAAGGACAGGGGTGGACACCGGGGAGCTGTTTTTT
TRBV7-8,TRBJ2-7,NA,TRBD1,CASSFDRVYEQYF,TGTGCCAGCAGTTTCGACAGGGTCTACGAGCAGTACTTC
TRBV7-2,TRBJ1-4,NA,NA,CASSSTGLDLFF,TGTGCCAGCAGCTCTACAGGGTTAGATCTGTTTTTT
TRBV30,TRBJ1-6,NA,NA,CAWSWDSHLHSPLHF,TGTGCCTGGAGTTGGGACTCCCATCTTCATTCACCCCTCCACTTT
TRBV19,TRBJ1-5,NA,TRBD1,CASSTYGTGGSNQPQHF,TGTGCCAGTAGTACTTACGGGACAGGGGGGTCAAATCAGCCCCAGCATTTT
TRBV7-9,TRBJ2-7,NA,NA,CAIARSSYEQYF,TGTGCCATAGCGAGAAGCTCCTACGAGCAGTACTTC
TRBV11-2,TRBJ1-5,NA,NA,CASSLQGRNQPQHF,TGTGCCAGCAGCTTACAGGGTCGCAATCAGCCCCAGCATTTT
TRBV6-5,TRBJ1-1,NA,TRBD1,CASAGTGGTEAFF,TGTGCCAGTGCCGGGACAGGGGGCACTGAAGCTTTCTTT
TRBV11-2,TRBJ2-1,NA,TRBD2,CASSLVAGGPEWFF,TGTGCCAGCAGCTTAGTAGCGGGAGGGCCGGAATGGTTCTTC
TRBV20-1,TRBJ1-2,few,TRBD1,CSARHQGATF,TGCAGTGCTAGACACCAGGGGGCAACGTTC
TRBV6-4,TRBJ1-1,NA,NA,CASRGSFQNTEAFF,TGTGCCAGCAGGGGCTCATTCCAGAACACTGAAGCTTTCTTT
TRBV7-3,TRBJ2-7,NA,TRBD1,CASSPKGGTGGYEQYF,TGTGCCAGCAGCCCCAAAGGAGGGACAGGGGGCTACGAGCAGTACTTC